These 10 T cell receptor beta chains originate from one sample sequenced in a study of blood T cell repertoires in COVID-19. Using immunoSEQ multiplex PCR, the repertoire was profiled, and TCRdb retains in-frame clones only, with some absent. The sample contains some 150,000 clones, roughly 90% of which appear only once. The sample comprised peripheral blood. The receptors originated from a man in his sixties with acute or convalescent COVID-19.

The J gene is TRBJ1-1, the V gene TRBV11-2; TRBD1 is a possible D gene (5 bases). Germline CDR1 SGHAT, CDR2 FQNNGV. CDR3 size: 15 residues. Trimming removed 0 bases from V and 4 bases from J, with 12 bases in between. CDR3 sequence reads: CASSLESGSSTEAFF. The DNA of the CDR3 is TGTGCCAGCAGCTTAGAATCAGGGTCTTCCACTGAAGCTTTCTTT. The full variable domain, with the rest looked up from reference TRBV11-2 and TRBJ1-1, is EAGVAQSPRYKIIEKRQSVAFWCNPISGHATLYWYQQILGQGPKLLIQFQNNGVVDDSQLPKDRFSAERLKGVDSTLKIQPAKLEDSAVYLCASSLESGSSTEAFFGQGTRLTVV.

The V and J genes are TRBV3-1 (or the pseudogene TRBV3-2) and TRBJ1-4; D is unresolved. The CDR3 is made up of 13 amino acids. The V end was cut by 1 base, the J end by 8 bases, with 8 bases between. CDR1 LGHDT and CDR2 YNNKEL come from the germline V gene (reference sequence). The chain's CDR3 is CASSQGSGEKLFF. DNA of the CDR3: TGTGCCAGCAGCCAAGGTTCAGGCGAAAAACTGTTTTTT.

The gene calls are TRBV2 and TRBJ1-2, with 7 bases that match TRBD1. This CDR3 region has 15 residues. V was pared by 4 bases and J by 4 bases, with 9 bases of the junction left unmatched. Germline V lookup: CDR1 SNHLY, CDR2 FYNNEI. The CDR3 DNA reads TGTGCCAGCAGTGCCAACAGGGGACAACCCTATGGCTACACCTTC. As protein: CASSANRGQPYGYTF.

This chain joins TRBV7-2 and TRBJ1-5; tentative D call: TRBD1 (5 bases). Trimming cost V 5 bases and J 4 bases, with 21 bases left between them. This CDR3 is 17 amino acids long. CDR1 is SGHTA, CDR2 FQGNSA, per germline. CDR3 sequence: CASSLGLIGGTNQPQHF. The DNA for the CDR3 is TGTGCCAGCAGCCTGGGACTTATCGGGGGTACGAATCAGCCCCAGCATTTT.

This chain links TRBV4-3 with TRBJ1-4; TRBD1 might be the D (6 bases). Germline values: CDR1 LGHNA, CDR2 YSLEER. The CDR3 consists of 15 residues. The ends were cut back, 1 base at V and 3 bases at J, with 9 bases in the middle. The CDR3 here is CASSQADRANEKLFF. CDR3 bases: TGCGCCAGCAGCCAAGCGGACAGAGCTAATGAAAAACTGTTTTTT.

The chain has TRBV28 and TRBJ2-2, with 9 bases identical to TRBD1. The CDR3 has 15 amino acids. Trimming removed 5 bases from V and 7 bases from J; junction bases left unmatched: 8. CDR1 and CDR2 (germline): MDHEN, SYDVKM. CDR3: CASSPHRGPHGELFF. The CDR3, as DNA: TGTGCCAGCAGTCCGCACAGGGGGCCCCACGGGGAGCTGTTTTTT.

The chain employs TRBV7-2 and TRBJ1-2; 8 nucleotides match TRBD1. CDR1 SGHTA and CDR2 FQGNSA come from the germline V gene. V lost 2 bases and J lost 7; bases outside the gene matches: 12. The CDR3 contains 16 residues. The CDR3 sequence is CASSLIMGQEVGGYTF. The CDR3 DNA sequence: TGTGCCAGCAGCTTAATAATGGGACAGGAAGTCGGTGGCTACACCTTC.

The chain links TRBV19 to TRBJ1-5; 8 nucleotides agree with TRBD1. The junction had 8 bases not matched to a gene; V was cut back by 7 bases and J by 3 bases. The CDR3 totals 15 residues. Germline V gives CDR1 LNHDA, CDR2 SQIVND (reference sequence). The CDR3 loop reads CASTPDRAFNQPQHF. CDR3 DNA: TGTGCCAGTACCCCGGACAGGGCGTTCAATCAGCCCCAGCATTTT.

The chain couples TRBV4-1 to TRBJ1-2; 8 bases line up with TRBD1. The CDR3 covers 15 residues. V lost 4 bases and J lost 4; bases outside the gene matches: 8. Germline CDR1 MGHRA, CDR2 YSYEKL. The DNA for the CDR3 is TGCGCCAGCAGCCCCCAGGGGGCTACTCTCTATGGCTACACCTTC. It specifies CASSPQGATLYGYTF.

V and J are TRBV2 and TRBJ2-7; TRBD1 agrees at 7 bases. This CDR3 is 13 amino acids long. Germline values: CDR1 SNHLY, CDR2 FYNNEI. The ends lost 3 bases at V and 3 bases at J; junction bases unmatched: 2. The CDR3 reads CASSDRGYYEQYF. As DNA, the CDR3 is TGTGCCAGCAGTGACAGGGGGTACTACGAGCAGTACTTC. Drawing the rest from reference TRBV2 and TRBJ2-7, the complete variable domain is EPEVTQTPSHQVTQMGQEVILRCVPISNHLYFYWYRQILGQKVEFLVSFYNNEISEKSEIFDDQFSVERPDGSNFTLKIRSTKLEDSAMYFCASSDRGYYEQYFGPGTRLTVT.